This T cell receptor (beta chain) was found in a study of tumor and adjacent non-tumor tissue in lung cancer. Three rounds of nested PCR, following a modified ARM-PCR protocol, produced the TCRbeta library. Using its own MiXCR run on the multiplex PCR reads, TCRdb lists one record per CDR3 protein. Of roughly 74,000 distinct CDR3 sequences listed, approximately 82% are singletons. As concerns this clonotype: At one boundary the junction diverges from the germline segment, which might be a read error.

The germline CDR1 and CDR2 sequences are SGHVS and FQNEAQ. The CDR3 is made up of 15 amino acids. No cell sorting was done before RNA was extracted from the tissue. Distant lung tissue was collected more than 3 cm away from the tumor edge. Sequenced input: distant non-tumor lung tissue. The sequence was obtained from a man between 70 and 80 years old with non-small cell lung cancer. V and J are TRBV7-8 and TRBJ1-4; 10 nucleotides line up with TRBD1. This chain's CDR3 is CASNPRQGAGEKLCF. CDR3 bases: TGTGCCAGCAACCCGCGACAGGGGGCGGGTGAAAAACTGTGTTTT.